The sequence of this TCR beta chain was determined in a study of vaccination and CD4 T cells after COVID-19. General study points: Although the median of SARS-CoV-2-reactive clonotypes rose from about 20 to 38, the change was not significant.

The treatment here: roughly 11-day PBMC culture with coronavirus spike peptide pools or control peptides (ViraFEST assay). Germline CDR1 is MDHEN and CDR2 is SYDVKM. The CDR3 is made up of 11 amino acids. Deletions cut 4 bases from V and 5 bases from J, with 5 bases between. This clonotype was recorded a few times. Its antigen is not identified. The Oncomine TCR Beta short-read assay was applied to DNA of cultured CD4+ T cells. TCRdb ran MiXCR on the PCR reads and lists one entry per CDR3 protein. The sample lists over 15,000 distinct CDR3 sequences, 73% occurring once. This sequence originates from a human donor who had recovered from COVID-19. Sequencing was done on a sample of CD4+ T cells from blood, cultured in vitro. The rearrangement links TRBV28 to TRBJ2-5; D ambiguous. CDR3 nucleotide sequence: TGTGCCAGCAGTTCCCGGGAGACCCAGTACTTC. Translation gives CASSSRETQYF.